These 5 T cell receptor beta chains originate from one sample sequenced in a study of blood T cell repertoires in COVID-19. Only in-frame clones appear in the TCRdb table, and some are missing; sequencing was by immunoSEQ multiplex PCR. The top ten clones hold 8.6% of a sample with roughly 250,000 clones, 84% of them seen once. Sequencing was done on a sample of peripheral blood. The source of these receptors is a human donor in a cohort sampled during active COVID-19.

The chain uses TRBV5-6 and TRBJ2-5, with D perhaps matching TRBD2 (5 bases). Trimming took off 3 bases at V and 2 bases at J, with 14 bases between the two ends. This CDR3 is built from 15 residues. Germline V gene sequence: CDR1 SGHDT, CDR2 YYEEEE. The CDR3 region is CASSSSSEMQETQYF. For the CDR3, the DNA is TGTGCCAGCAGCTCTAGCTCCGAGATGCAAGAGACCCAGTACTTC.

The chain employs TRBV6-2 or TRBV6-3 and TRBJ2-7; TRBD1 matches 7 bases. V shed 2 bases, J shed 3 bases, and the junction held 7 bases outside the gene matches. Germline assignment: CDR1 MNHEY and CDR2 SVGEGT. CDR3 length: 15 residues. The CDR3: CASSYPTGSIYEQYF. DNA of the CDR3: TGTGCCAGCAGTTACCCGACAGGGAGTATCTACGAGCAGTACTTC.

In DNA form, the CDR3 reads TGTGCCAGCAGCCCGACAGGGGCCCGCGGCTATGGCTACACCTTC. Protein: CASSPTGARGYGYTF. The rearrangement links TRBV6-6 to TRBJ1-2; 8 bases match TRBD1. The germline V gene has CDR1 MNHNY and CDR2 SVGAGI (reference sequence). The ends lost 6 bases at V and 4 bases at J; junction bases unmatched: 10. The CDR3 has 15 residues.

The genes are TRBV29-1 and TRBJ1-1; 7 bases are shared with TRBD1. The V gene end was trimmed by 7 bases and the J gene end by 4 bases; junction bases not matched to a gene: 6. Per the germline V gene, CDR1 is SQVTM and CDR2 is ANQGSEA. The CDR3 covers 12 residues. CDR3: CSGYTGATEAFF. CDR3 sequence (DNA): TGCAGCGGATACACAGGGGCCACTGAAGCTTTCTTT.

This chain links TRBV19 with TRBJ1-1, with D unclear. In germline, CDR1 is LNHDA, CDR2 SQIVND (reference sequence). This CDR3 has 15 amino acids. With 3 bases removed from V and 1 base from J, the gap between germline ends came to 12 bases. For the CDR3, the DNA is TGTGCCAGTAGTATCGGAAGACACCGGAACACTGAAGCTTTCTTT. Amino acid sequence: CASSIGRHRNTEAFF.